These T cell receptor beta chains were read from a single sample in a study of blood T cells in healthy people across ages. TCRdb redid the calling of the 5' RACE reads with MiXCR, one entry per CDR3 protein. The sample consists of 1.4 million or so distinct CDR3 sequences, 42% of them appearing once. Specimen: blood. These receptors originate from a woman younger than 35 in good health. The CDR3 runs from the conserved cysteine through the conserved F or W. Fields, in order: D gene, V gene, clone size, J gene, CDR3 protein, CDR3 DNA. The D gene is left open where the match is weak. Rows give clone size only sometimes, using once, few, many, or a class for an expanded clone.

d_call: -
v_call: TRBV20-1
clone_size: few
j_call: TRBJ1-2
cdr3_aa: CSARVGFSYTF
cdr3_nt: TGCAGTGCTAGAGTGGGATTCAGCTACACCTTC

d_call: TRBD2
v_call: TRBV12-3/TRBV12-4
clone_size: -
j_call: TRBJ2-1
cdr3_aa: CAGTPRAGGAYNEQFF
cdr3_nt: TGTGCCGGCACACCCAGAGCGGGGGGTGCTTACAATGAGCAGTTCTTC

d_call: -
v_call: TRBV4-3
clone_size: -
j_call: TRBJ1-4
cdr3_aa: CASSRGTGLGEKLFF
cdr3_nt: TGCGCCAGCAGCCGCGGTACAGGGCTCGGCGAAAAACTGTTTTTT

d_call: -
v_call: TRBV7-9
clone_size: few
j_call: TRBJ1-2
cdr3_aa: CASSPRQASNYGYTF
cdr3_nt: TGTGCCAGCAGCCCAAGACAGGCCAGTAACTATGGCTACACCTTC

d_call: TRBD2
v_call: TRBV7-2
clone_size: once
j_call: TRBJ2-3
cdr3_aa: CANSPSGSKRDTQYF
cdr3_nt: TGTGCCAACAGCCCTAGCGGGAGTAAGAGAGATACGCAGTATTTT

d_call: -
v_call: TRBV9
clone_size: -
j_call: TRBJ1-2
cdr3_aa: CASSSRTDPNYGCTF
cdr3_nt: TGTGCCAGCAGCTCTCGGACAGACCCTAACTATGGCTGCACCTTC

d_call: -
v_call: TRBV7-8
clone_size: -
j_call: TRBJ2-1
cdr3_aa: CASSFGRVFYNAQFF
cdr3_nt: TGTGCCAGCAGCTTTGGTAGGGTTTTCTACAATGCGCAGTTCTTC

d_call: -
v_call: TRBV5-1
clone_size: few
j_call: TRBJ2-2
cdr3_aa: CASSFGPGPNTGELFF
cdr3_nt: TGCGCCAGCAGCTTCGGTCCGGGACCGAACACCGGGGAGCTGTTTTTT

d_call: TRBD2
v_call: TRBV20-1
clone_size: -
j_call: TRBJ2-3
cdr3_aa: CSASGWREGTDTQYF
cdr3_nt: TGCAGTGCTAGTGGTTGGCGGGAGGGGACAGATACGCAGTATTTT

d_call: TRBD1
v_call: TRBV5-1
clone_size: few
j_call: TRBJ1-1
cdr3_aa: CASRDRVNTEAFF
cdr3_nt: TGCGCCAGCCGGGACAGGGTTAACACTGAAGCTTTCTTT

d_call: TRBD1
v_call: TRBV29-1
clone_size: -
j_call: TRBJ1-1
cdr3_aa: CSVERTGTVRDTEAFF
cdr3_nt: TGCAGCGTTGAGAGAACCGGGACAGTCAGGGACACTGAAGCTTTCTTT

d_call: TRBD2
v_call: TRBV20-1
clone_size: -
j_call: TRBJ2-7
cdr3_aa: CSARDTSAYNEQYF
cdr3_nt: TGCAGTGCTAGAGATACTAGCGCCTACAATGAGCAGTACTTC

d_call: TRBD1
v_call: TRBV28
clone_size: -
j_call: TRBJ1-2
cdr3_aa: CASSSTGGYYGYTF
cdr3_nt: TGTGCCAGCAGTTCTACAGGGGGCTACTATGGCTACACCTTC

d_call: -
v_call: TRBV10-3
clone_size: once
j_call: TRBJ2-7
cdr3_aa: CAISDSDKGNEQYF
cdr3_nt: TGTGCCATCAGTGATAGTGATAAGGGTAATGAGCAGTACTTC

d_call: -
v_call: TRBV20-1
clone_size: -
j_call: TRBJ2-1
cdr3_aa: CSAMAVSYNEQFF
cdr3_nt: TGCAGTGCTATGGCAGTCTCCTACAATGAGCAGTTCTTC

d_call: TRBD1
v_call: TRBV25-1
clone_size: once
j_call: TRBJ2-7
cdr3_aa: CASSSRGQRSSYNEQYF
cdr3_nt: TGTGCCAGCAGTAGTAGGGGACAGCGGAGCTCCTACAATGAGCAGTACTTC

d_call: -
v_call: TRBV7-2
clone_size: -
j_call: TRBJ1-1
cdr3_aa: CASSFRQAFMNTEAFF
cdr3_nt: TGTGCCAGCAGCTTCAGACAGGCCTTCATGAACACTGAAGCTTTCTTT

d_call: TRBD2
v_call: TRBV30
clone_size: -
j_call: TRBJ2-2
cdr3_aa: CAWSGLANTGELFF
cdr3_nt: TGTGCCTGGAGCGGACTAGCTAACACCGGGGAGCTGTTTTTT

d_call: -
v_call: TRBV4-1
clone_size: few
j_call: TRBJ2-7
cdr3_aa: CASSQVFQAITYEQYF
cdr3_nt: TGCGCCAGCAGCCAAGTCTTCCAGGCAATTACCTACGAGCAGTACTTC

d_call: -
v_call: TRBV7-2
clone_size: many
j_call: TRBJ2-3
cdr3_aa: CASSAHTDTQYF
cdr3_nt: TGTGCCAGCAGCGCACACACAGATACGCAGTATTTT

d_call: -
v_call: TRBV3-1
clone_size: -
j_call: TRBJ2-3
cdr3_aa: CASSQSKDGHVTQYF
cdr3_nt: TGTGCCAGCAGCCAGAGCAAAGACGGACACGTTACGCAGTATTTT

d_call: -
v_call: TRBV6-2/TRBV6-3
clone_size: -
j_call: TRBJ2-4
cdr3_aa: CASSYPKQGSKNIQYF
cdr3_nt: TGTGCCAGCAGTTACCCTAAGCAGGGTTCCAAAAACATTCAGTACTTC

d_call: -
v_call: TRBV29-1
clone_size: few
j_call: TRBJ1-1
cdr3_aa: CSVSRPTAEAFF
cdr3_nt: TGCAGCGTCTCCAGACCAACGGCTGAAGCTTTCTTT